The 6 T cell receptor beta chains below were found in one sample sequenced in a study of blood T cell repertoires in COVID-19. The protocol was immunoSEQ multiplex PCR, while the TCRdb copy is restricted to in-frame clones and leaves out a portion. Of around 470,000 clones in the sample, 80% to 90% were seen once. The sequencing input was peripheral blood. These receptors originate from a man younger than 30 with COVID-19, enrolled during active disease.

The rearrangement uses TRBV21-1 and TRBJ2-3; the table calls TRBD2, which could not be checked here. TRBV21-1 is a listed pseudogene. The CDR3 has 18 amino acids. The CDR3 region is CASSTKRQRGPRTDTQYF. DNA for the CDR3: TGTGCCAGCAGCACCAAAAGGCAGCGGGGCCCTCGCACAGATACGCAGTATTTT.

The rearrangement uses TRBV5-6 and TRBJ2-2, with D perhaps matching TRBD2 (5 bases). CDR1 and CDR2 (germline): SGHDT, YYEEEE. CDR3 length: 15 amino acids. The germline V and J ends were trimmed by 4 bases and 4 bases, with 14 bases remaining between them. DNA for the CDR3: TGTGCCAGCAGCCGAAAGGGCGGGCTCACCGGGGAGCTGTTTTTT. As protein: CASSRKGGLTGELFF.

This clone appeared many times. This chain joins TRBV5-8 and TRBJ1-2; no firm D call. The V end was cut by 4 bases, the J end by 4 bases, with 14 bases between. CDR3 size: 14 residues. Germline lookup yields CDR1 SGHTS and CDR2 YDEGEE. The CDR3 protein is CASSAGFYGYGYTF. The CDR3 coding sequence is TGTGCCAGCAGCGCCGGGTTCTACGGCTATGGCTACACCTTC.

The sample holds one count of this clone. The chain joins TRBV6-5 to TRBJ1-2; 7 nucleotides line up with TRBD1. The trim removed 5 bases at V and 0 bases at J, leaving 3 bases unmatched. Germline CDR1 reads MNHEY; CDR2 reads SVGAGI. The CDR3 is 14 amino acids. Here the CDR3 DNA reads TGTGCCAGCAGTCCCGGGACAGCTAACTATGGCTACACCTTC. Translation gives CASSPGTANYGYTF.

This clone was picked up many times. The gene calls are TRBV4-1 and TRBJ2-2; 11 bases line up with TRBD2. There are 18 residues in the CDR3. Per the germline V gene, CDR1 is MGHRA and CDR2 is YSYEKL. The V segment lost 3 bases and the J segment 7 bases; nucleotides outside the gene matches: 13. The CDR3 sequence: CASSQEVLAGGAGGELFF. Written as DNA, the CDR3 is TGCGCCAGCAGCCAGGAGGTCTTAGCGGGGGGGGCAGGCGGGGAGCTGTTTTTT.

The J gene is TRBJ1-6, the V gene TRBV4-1; D not certain. Germline loops: CDR1 MGHRA, CDR2 YSYEKL. The CDR3 spans 17 residues. V lost 4 bases to trimming and J lost 1 base, with 14 bases between them. The DNA of the CDR3 is TGCGCCAGCAGCCCTGGGAGGGCGGCATCCTATAATTCACCCCTCCACTTT. Its protein is CASSPGRAASYNSPLHF.